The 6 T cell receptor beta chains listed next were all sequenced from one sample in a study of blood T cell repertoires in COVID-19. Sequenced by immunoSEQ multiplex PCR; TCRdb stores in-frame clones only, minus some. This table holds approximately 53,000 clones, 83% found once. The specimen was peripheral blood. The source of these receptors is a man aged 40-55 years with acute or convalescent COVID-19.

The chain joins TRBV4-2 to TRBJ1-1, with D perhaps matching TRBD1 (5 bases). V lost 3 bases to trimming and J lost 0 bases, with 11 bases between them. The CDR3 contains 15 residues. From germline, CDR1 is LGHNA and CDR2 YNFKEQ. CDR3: CASSHQGALNTEAFF. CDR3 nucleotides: TGTGCCAGCAGCCATCAAGGGGCCCTGAACACTGAAGCTTTCTTT.

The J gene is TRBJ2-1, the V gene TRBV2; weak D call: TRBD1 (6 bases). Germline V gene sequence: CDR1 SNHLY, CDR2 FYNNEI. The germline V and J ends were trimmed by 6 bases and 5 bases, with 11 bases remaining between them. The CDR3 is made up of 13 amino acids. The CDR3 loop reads CASRAGTNNEQFF. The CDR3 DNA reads TGTGCCAGCAGGGCCGGGACAAACAATGAGCAGTTCTTC. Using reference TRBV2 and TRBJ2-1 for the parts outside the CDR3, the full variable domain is EPEVTQTPSHQVTQMGQEVILRCVPISNHLYFYWYRQILGQKVEFLVSFYNNEISEKSEIFDDQFSVERPDGSNFTLKIRSTKLEDSAMYFCASRAGTNNEQFFGPGTRLTVL.

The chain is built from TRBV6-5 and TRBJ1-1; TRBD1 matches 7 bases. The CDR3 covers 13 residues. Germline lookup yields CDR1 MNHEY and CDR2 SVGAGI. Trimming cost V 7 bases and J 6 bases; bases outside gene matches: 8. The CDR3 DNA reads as TGTGCCAGCAACCCACAGGGGAGGTCTGAAGCTTTCTTT. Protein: CASNPQGRSEAFF.

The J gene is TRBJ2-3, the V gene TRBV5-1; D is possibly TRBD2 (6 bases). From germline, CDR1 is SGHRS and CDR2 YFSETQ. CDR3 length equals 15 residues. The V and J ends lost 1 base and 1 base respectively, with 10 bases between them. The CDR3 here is CASSLKEGGTDTQYF. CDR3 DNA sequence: TGCGCCAGCAGCTTGAAGGAGGGCGGCACAGATACGCAGTATTTT.

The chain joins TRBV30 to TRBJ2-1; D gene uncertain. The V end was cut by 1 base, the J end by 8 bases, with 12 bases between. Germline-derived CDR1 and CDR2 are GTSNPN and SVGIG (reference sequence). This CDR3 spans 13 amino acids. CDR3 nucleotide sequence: TGTGCCTGGAGTGAGACACTCAACGATGAGCAGTTCTTC. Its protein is CAWSETLNDEQFF.

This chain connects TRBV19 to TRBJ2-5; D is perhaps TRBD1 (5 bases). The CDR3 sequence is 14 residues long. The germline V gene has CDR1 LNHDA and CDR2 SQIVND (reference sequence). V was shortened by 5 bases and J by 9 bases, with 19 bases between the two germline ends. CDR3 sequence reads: CASSPSADQGAQYF. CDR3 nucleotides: TGTGCCAGTAGTCCCTCAGCAGACCAAGGGGCCCAGTACTTC.